The clone carrying this T cell receptor beta chain was seen once. TCRdb keeps only in-frame clones here, not all; method: immunoSEQ multiplex PCR. Of 300,000 to 400,000 clones detected, approximately 89% appear once; the ten largest clones hold around 3.3%. This entry belongs to a study of blood T cell repertoires in COVID-19. This sequence originates from a woman between 18 and 29 years old who had recovered from COVID-19. The sequenced material came from peripheral blood.

The CDR3 reads CASSAPRGVGDTEAFF. CDR3 nucleotides: TGTGCCAGCAGCGCCCCCCGCGGGGTGGGCGACACTGAAGCTTTCTTT. This chain links TRBV7-9 with TRBJ1-1; D gene ambiguous. CDR3 length: 16 residues. The V end lost 5 bases, the J end lost 3 bases, and 19 bases lay between the germline ends. CDR1 and CDR2 from the germline V gene are SEHNR and FQNEAQ (reference sequence).